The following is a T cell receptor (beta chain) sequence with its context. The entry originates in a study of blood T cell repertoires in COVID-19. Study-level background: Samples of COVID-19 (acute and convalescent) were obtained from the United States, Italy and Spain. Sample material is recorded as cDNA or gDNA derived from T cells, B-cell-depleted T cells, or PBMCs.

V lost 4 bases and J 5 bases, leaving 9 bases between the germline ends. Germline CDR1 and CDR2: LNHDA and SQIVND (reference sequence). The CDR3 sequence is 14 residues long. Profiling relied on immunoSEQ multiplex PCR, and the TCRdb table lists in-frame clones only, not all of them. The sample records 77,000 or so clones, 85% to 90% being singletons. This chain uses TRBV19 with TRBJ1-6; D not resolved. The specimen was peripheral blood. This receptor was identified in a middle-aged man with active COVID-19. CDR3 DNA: TGTGCCAGTAGTAACAGAGAAGATAATTCACCCCTCCACTTT. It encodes CASSNREDNSPLHF. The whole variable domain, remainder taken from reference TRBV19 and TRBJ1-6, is DGGITQSPKYLFRKEGQNVTLSCEQNLNHDAMYWYRQDPGQGLRLIYYSQIVNDFQKGDIAEGYSVSREKKESFPLTVTSAQKNPTAFYLCASSNREDNSPLHFGNGTRLTVT.